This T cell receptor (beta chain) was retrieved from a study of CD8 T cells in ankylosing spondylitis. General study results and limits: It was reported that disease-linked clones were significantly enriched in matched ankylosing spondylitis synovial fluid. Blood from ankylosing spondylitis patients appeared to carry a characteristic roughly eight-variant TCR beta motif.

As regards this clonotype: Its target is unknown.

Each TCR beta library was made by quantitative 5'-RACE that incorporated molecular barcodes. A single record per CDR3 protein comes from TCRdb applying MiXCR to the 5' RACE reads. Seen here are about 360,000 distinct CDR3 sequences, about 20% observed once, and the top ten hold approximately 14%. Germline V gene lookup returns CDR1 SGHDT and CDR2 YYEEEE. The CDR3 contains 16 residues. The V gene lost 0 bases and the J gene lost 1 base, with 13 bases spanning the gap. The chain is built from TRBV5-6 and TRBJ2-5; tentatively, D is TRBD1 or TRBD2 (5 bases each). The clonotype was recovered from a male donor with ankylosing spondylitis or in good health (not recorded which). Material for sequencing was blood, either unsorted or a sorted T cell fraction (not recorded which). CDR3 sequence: CASSLAPREFQETQYF. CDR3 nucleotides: TGTGCCAGCAGCTTGGCGCCCAGGGAGTTCCAAGAGACCCAGTACTTC.